A selection of T cell receptor beta chains follows, all from one sample in a study of cytomegalovirus exposure and HLA in healthy donors. Some clones are missing from TCRdb's copy, which holds only in-frame ones; the method was immunoSEQ multiplex PCR. Counted here are about 170,000 clones, about 79% occurring once; the ten biggest clones make up around 0.89%. The source material was PBMCs. The origin of the receptors is a woman between 45 and 65 years old in good health and CMV-seropositive. CDR3s leave out the opening cysteine and the closing phenylalanine or tryptophan.

V gene	J gene	CDR3 protein
TRBV19	TRBJ1-5	ASSRDRPSQPQH
TRBV27	TRBJ2-5	ASGGDRGETQY
TRBV4-3	TRBJ2-5	ASSQSPTGKETQY
TRBV28	TRBJ2-2	ASSLLGLAVVTGELF
TRBV4-3	TRBJ2-3	ASSQASGDTDTQY
TRBV5-1	TRBJ2-3	ASSVTGTDTQY
TRBV19	TRBJ2-1	ATSSFANNEQF
TRBV7-2	TRBJ2-1	ASSLGSYNEQF
TRBV19	TRBJ2-3	ASSLQRPGLAGTSTDTQY
TRBV6-5	TRBJ1-5	ASSLQGAVGQPQH
TRBV5-1	TRBJ2-7	ASSLLTGGTYEQY
TRBV27	TRBJ1-4	ASSSTGGAYEKLF
TRBV7-3	TRBJ1-3	ASSLILQGAPAGNTIY
TRBV7-9	TRBJ1-4	ASSLGTGSEKLF
TRBV2	TRBJ2-1	ASSPSFLEQF
TRBV4-3	TRBJ1-5	ASSLKVDQPQH
TRBV10-2	TRBJ1-5	ASSESDRGNQPQH
TRBV7-9	TRBJ1-3	ASSRSGGGGNTIY
TRBV9	TRBJ1-5	ASSRGDQPQH
TRBV4-3	TRBJ2-2	ARNYTGELF
TRBV12-5	TRBJ2-3	ASGEHAADTQY
TRBV7-3	TRBJ2-6	ASSPHTLPYSGANVLT
TRBV29-1	TRBJ1-2	SVADSDSAYT
TRBV7-3	TRBJ2-1	ASSSGLDFYNEQF
TRBV28	TRBJ2-7	ASSETGTGYEQY
TRBV7-9	TRBJ2-5	ASSQKTSGDQETQY
TRBV12-5	TRBJ2-3	ASGLVGELAGRWGTDTQY
TRBV6-5	TRBJ2-2	ASSTGQGSTGELF
TRBV7-9	TRBJ2-1	ASSLTRGPYNEQF
TRBV5-1	TRBJ2-3	ASSVSDTQY
TRBV15	TRBJ2-1	ATSRDWTSDPYNEQF
TRBV2	TRBJ1-4	ASSSTGMRNEKLF
TRBV2	TRBJ2-2	ASSVPSGFRELF
TRBV2	TRBJ1-2	ASNGGADGYT
TRBV28	TRBJ1-2	ASSFATGGGYGYT